This entry concerns a single T cell receptor beta chain. What this receptor recognizes is not known. Per-base qualities were not stored, and no clone one base away is much larger. Here V drops 6 bases and J drops 8 bases, and the junction holds 10 bases not matched to any gene. The CDR3 covers 14 residues, taking in both the cysteine and the phenylalanine. The entry retains the CDR3 DNA only, 42 bases that are in frame from base 1. Taken from the germline V gene, the CDR1 and CDR2 loops are SGHAT and FQNNGV. Using the deep immunoSEQ assay, multiplex PCR amplified TCR CDR3 regions from genomic DNA. Extracted genomic DNA from each cell subset was spread evenly across all wells of several immunoSEQ 96-well plates, with each plate serving as a replicate. Each replicate PCR for sorted subsets received roughly 0.2 ug genomic DNA, equal to 30,000 or so T cell genomes. Purified libraries were measured with a Qubit 3.0 fluorometer, size-checked on a Bioanalyzer 2100, and measured again with the KAPA Library Quantification kit. Every immunoSEQ 96-well plate was sequenced on a separate single-read 150-cycle Illumina NextSeq 550 flow cell. The paper's data handling went like this. Because the immunoSEQ output held only junctional sequences and lacked quality scores, the filtering could not match the filtering applied to full-length reads. Sequences were annotated with PyIR, a Python wrapper for IgBLAST v1.9, and V/J genes and CDR3 were assigned using IMGT germline references. Reads were filtered out if the reads had weak V/J assignments (E-value above 1e-6), no CDR3, stop codons, out-of-frame junctions, or ambiguous translated residues. V3J clonotypes were defined as sequences sharing the same inferred V gene, J gene, and CDR3 amino acid sequence. The percentage overlap between two repertoires was calculated by dividing the number of shared unique clonotypes by the size of the smaller repertoire. RTK rarefaction, the Chao1 estimator, and Recon v2.1 estimates of unobserved clonotypes were used to assess repertoire richness. Generation probabilities for all TCRbeta clonotypes obtained by the gDNA method from a handful of donors were computed using OLGA. TCRdb mirrors the immuneACCESS table, restricted to in-frame sequences. Some clones are absent from its copies; in checked studies, under half trace to an unresolved V gene, and the reason for the others is unknown. The V and J calls and clone size come from that table; D and trimming were worked out from the DNA. For this sample there are hundreds of thousands of clones; about 74% appear just once. The ten largest clones capture about 1.7% of the sample.

These data come from a study of shared clonotypes between healthy human individuals (dated by TCRdb to about 2020). At the level of the whole study: The cohort comprised a couple of women and a few men aged 18 to 49 years. For each donor, three plates each were used for CD4 naive and CD4 memory, two plates were used for CD8 naive, and one plate was used for CD8 memory. Each donor's leukapheresis produced roughly between roughly 0.85 and 9.5 billion PBMCs. The study deeply sequenced blood TCR repertoires of five healthy adults to estimate repertoire size and the extent of clonotype sharing between individuals. To increase sequencing depth and limit assay-specific biases, different laboratories used diverse techniques to prepare libraries and sequence TCR repertoires.

Overall results and qualifications from the work: Sampling was limited to blood, and TCR repertoires in tissue likely differ from TCR repertoires in blood. Pairwise subsampling led to the expectation that sequencing depth would affect the degree of clonotype sharing among donors. When a few donors were compared, the shared fraction of clonotypes was roughly 4.8% for naive CD4, 3.5% to 4% for naive CD8, 2.3% for memory CD4, and 0.4% for memory CD8. Rarefaction of sorted-subset datasets indicated incomplete sequencing despite the large sequencing depth. Larger estimated clonotype richness was generally found for naive subsets than for memory subsets. Compared with non-shared clonotypes, clonotypes shared by all four sorted-subset donors had higher generation probabilities. The genetic and exposure-history diversity represented was limited by the small number of donors.

The donors were healthy, HIV-negative adults with no recently reported acute infections or vaccinations. Every donor was a Caucasian adult living in Nashville, Tennessee, USA. Magnetic negative selection was used to enrich CD4+ T cells, after which naive cells were positively selected on CD45RA and the negative fraction became the memory subset. After blood collection by leukapheresis, PBMCs were isolated using Ficoll-Histopaque density gradient centrifugation and then cryopreserved in the vapor phase of liquid nitrogen. Purity and quantity of every magnetically sorted T cell population were checked by analytical flow cytometry. From each sorted fraction, genomic DNA was isolated and quantified by UV absorbance on a Nanodrop 2000c.

Here the chain combines TRBV11-2 and TRBJ2-1; TRBD1 lines up with 7 middle nucleotides. Sequencing used memory CD4+ T cells sorted from blood. The meaning of the sample's cell subset or site label: CD45RA-negative fraction. The sequence was collected from a woman aged 30 to 39 in good health. The bases read TGTGCCAGCAGTTCCCCTAGGGGGCGCCATGAGCAGTTCTTC. Translated, this gives CASSSPRGRHEQFF.